These 21 T cell receptor beta chains were sequenced from one sample in a study of blood T cell repertoires in COVID-19. Using immunoSEQ multiplex PCR, the repertoire was profiled, and TCRdb retains in-frame clones only, with some absent. Of under 300,000 clones in the sample, approximately 91% are singletons; the top ten hold approximately 2.4%. Sequenced: PBMCs or T cells enriched from blood (not recorded which). These receptors were collected from a woman aged 40-49 years with acute COVID-19.

The rearrangement links TRBV2 to TRBJ1-2; weak D call: TRBD1 (6 bases). The CDR3 sequence is 10 residues long. Germline V CDR1 and CDR2: SNHLY, FYNNEI. V dropped 6 bases and J dropped 10 bases, with 9 bases sitting between them. The CDR3 loop reads CASRDRPYTF. In nucleotides, the CDR3 is TGTGCCAGCAGGGACAGACCCTACACCTTC. Supplemented by reference TRBV2 and TRBJ1-2, the full variable domain reads EPEVTQTPSHQVTQMGQEVILRCVPISNHLYFYWYRQILGQKVEFLVSFYNNEISEKSEIFDDQFSVERPDGSNFTLKIRSTKLEDSAMYFCASRDRPYTFGSGTRLTVV.

The J gene is TRBJ1-2, the V gene TRBV29-1; the D gene is possibly TRBD1 (5 bases). The V gene lost 5 bases and the J gene lost 5 bases, with 15 bases spanning the gap. CDR1 and CDR2 (germline): SQVTM, ANQGSEA. There are 13 residues in the CDR3. The CDR3 nucleotides read TGCAGCGTTCCTCGGTTAAAGGGGTATGGCTACACCTTC. Translating gives CSVPRLKGYGYTF.

A few counts support this clone. V and J are TRBV12-3 or TRBV12-4 and TRBJ1-5; D is unclear. This CDR3 region has 13 residues. V gave up 4 bases and J gave up 3 bases, with 7 bases separating them. CDR3 protein: CASSSGSNQPQHF. The CDR3 nucleotides read TGTGCCAGCAGTTCGGGTTCCAATCAGCCCCAGCATTTT.

The chain carries TRBV3-1 (or the pseudogene TRBV3-2) and TRBJ2-3; 9 bases agree with TRBD2. Germline V gene lookup returns CDR1 LGHDT and CDR2 YNNKEL (reference sequence). The CDR3 is 15 amino acids. The ends lost 1 base at V and 6 bases at J; junction bases unmatched: 5. Here the CDR3 reads CASSQGGGGQDTQYF. Written as DNA, the CDR3 is TGTGCCAGCAGCCAAGGCGGGGGGGGGCAGGATACGCAGTATTTT.

The rearrangement joins TRBV7-9 to TRBJ2-2, with D perhaps TRBD2 (5 bases). Trimming took off 5 bases at V and 4 bases at J, with 11 bases between the two ends. The CDR3 sequence is 14 residues long. Per germline, CDR1 SEHNR and CDR2 FQNEAQ (reference sequence). The CDR3 here is CASSPGKGTGELFF. As DNA, the CDR3 is TGTGCCAGCAGCCCCGGGAAGGGCACCGGGGAGCTGTTTTTT. The complete variable domain, with remaining parts taken from reference TRBV7-9 and TRBJ2-2, reads DTGVSQNPRHKITKRGQNVTFRCDPISEHNRLYWYRQTLGQGPEFLTYFQNEAQLEKSRLLSDRFSAERPKGSFSTLEIQRTEQGDSAMYLCASSPGKGTGELFFGEGSRLTVL.

This clone was recorded once. This rearrangement joins TRBV30 to TRBJ2-3; 9 nucleotides match TRBD2. The length of the CDR3 is 15 residues. Germline CDR1 GTSNPN, CDR2 SVGIG (reference sequence). V shed 3 bases, J shed 4 bases, and the junction held 8 bases outside the gene matches. The CDR3 DNA reads as TGTGCCTGGAGGGAGGTAATAGCGGGGGCAGATACGCAGTATTTT. Translation gives CAWREVIAGADTQYF. Looking up the rest from reference TRBV30 and TRBJ2-3 gives the full variable domain: SQTIHQWPATLVQPVGSPLSLECTVEGTSNPNLYWYRQAAGRGLQLLFYSVGIGQISSEVPQNLSASRPQDRQFILSSKKLLLSDSGFYLCAWREVIAGADTQYFGPGTRLTVL.

This chain links TRBV4-2 with TRBJ2-1, with 7 bases that match TRBD2. CDR1 is LGHNA and CDR2 is YNFKEQ in the germline V gene. J was trimmed by 6 bases and V by 4 bases; bases with no gene match: 12. This CDR3 contains 16 residues. This chain's CDR3 is CASSLPNALALNEQFF. The CDR3 DNA sequence: TGTGCCAGCAGCCTACCCAATGCACTAGCGCTCAATGAGCAGTTCTTC.

The table lists this clone with a few counts. V and J are TRBV20-1 and TRBJ1-1, with D hard to call. The CDR3 spans 11 residues. V was shortened by 1 base and J by 10 bases, with 10 bases between the two germline ends. Germline CDR1 and CDR2: DFQATT and SNEGSKA (reference sequence). The DNA of the CDR3 is TGCAGTGCTAGAGGGGCCGGAGGAGCTTTCTTT. Translation gives CSARGAGGAFF.

This rearrangement joins TRBV12-3 or TRBV12-4 to TRBJ1-2; D remains ambiguous. There are 13 residues in the CDR3. The germline V and J ends were trimmed by 6 bases and 5 bases, with 13 bases remaining between them. Here the CDR3 DNA reads TGTGCCAGCAGCCCCCCGGGGTCATATGGCTACACCTTC. Translating it yields CASSPPGSYGYTF.

The CDR3 is CASSSWIPRGENSPLHF. CDR3 nucleotide sequence: TGTGCCAGCAGCTCATGGATCCCCAGGGGCGAGAATTCACCCCTCCACTTT. This chain uses TRBV7-2 with TRBJ1-6; a possible D gene is TRBD1 (6 bases). This CDR3 contains 17 residues. The ends were cut back, 4 bases at V and 7 bases at J, with 20 bases in the middle. From germline, CDR1 is SGHTA and CDR2 FQGNSA.

V is TRBV7-9 and J is TRBJ2-7; 7 nucleotides agree with TRBD1. The V gene end was trimmed by 2 bases and the J gene end by 6 bases; junction bases not matched to a gene: 16. CDR3 size: 17 residues. Germline lookup yields CDR1 SEHNR and CDR2 FQNEAQ (reference sequence). CDR3 loop: CASSLYLPRQGGSEQYF. For the CDR3, the DNA is TGTGCCAGCAGCTTATACCTTCCCCGACAGGGTGGTAGCGAGCAGTACTTC.

V usage is TRBV30 and J usage is TRBJ1-2; 7 bases are shared with TRBD1. Germline assignment: CDR1 GTSNPN and CDR2 SVGIG (reference sequence). The CDR3 length is 15 residues. Trimming cost V 6 bases and J 0 bases; bases outside gene matches: 10. The CDR3 DNA reads TGTGCCTGTACCCCGACAGGGCTTTCTAACTATGGCTACACCTTC. It encodes CACTPTGLSNYGYTF.

This clone was seen only a few times. V and J are TRBV4-2 and TRBJ2-7; D may be TRBD2 (6 bases). Germline CDR1 is LGHNA and CDR2 is YNFKEQ. Trimming removed 0 bases at V and 4 bases at J, with 13 bases between. The CDR3 covers 15 residues. The CDR3 DNA sequence: TGTGCCAGCAGCCAAGATCTGGGGCTAGCGTACGAGCAGTACTTC. It specifies CASSQDLGLAYEQYF.

The rearrangement uses TRBV28 and TRBJ2-7; perhaps TRBD2 as D (5 bases). Trimming left V 4 bases short and J 2 bases short, with 12 bases between. This CDR3 region has 14 residues. CDR1 is MDHEN and CDR2 is SYDVKM in the germline V gene. The CDR3: CASSSPGYTYEQYF. The CDR3 DNA follows: TGTGCCAGCAGTTCCCCGGGATACACCTACGAGCAGTACTTC.

This clone was found a few times. The chain uses TRBV3-1 (or the pseudogene TRBV3-2) and TRBJ2-5; 15 bases match TRBD2. CDR3 length equals 15 residues. Per the germline V gene, CDR1 is LGHDT and CDR2 is YNNKEL (reference sequence). The V segment lost 7 bases and the J segment 6 bases; nucleotides outside the gene matches: 6. The CDR3 coding sequence is TGTGCCAGCACCCGGACTAGCGGGGGGGCTAAGACCCAGTACTTC. This translates into CASTRTSGGAKTQYF.

This chain links TRBV7-9 with TRBJ2-7; 9 positions agree with TRBD2. With V trimmed by 5 bases and J by 6 bases, 14 bases remained unmatched. CDR3 length: 16 residues. Germline values: CDR1 SEHNR, CDR2 FQNEAQ (reference sequence). DNA of the CDR3: TGTGCCAGCAGCGCTTCGGGTAGCGGGGGCATGGGCGAGCAGTACTTC. Its protein is CASSASGSGGMGEQYF.

This sequence joins TRBV24-1 and TRBJ2-3; 10 bases map to TRBD2. There are 19 residues in the CDR3. CDR1 KGHDR and CDR2 SFDVKD come from the germline V gene. The V segment lost 3 bases and the J segment 1 base; nucleotides outside the gene matches: 12. CDR3 in amino acids: CATSDPRSGGWYGTDTQYF. CDR3 sequence (DNA): TGTGCCACCAGTGATCCCCGTAGCGGGGGGTGGTATGGCACAGATACGCAGTATTTT.

The gene calls are TRBV2 and TRBJ1-4; D may be TRBD1 (5 bases). The CDR3 totals 14 residues. Trimming took 6 bases from V and 3 from J, leaving 11 bases between them. Germline CDR1 and CDR2: SNHLY and FYNNEI. The CDR3 reads CASSYRGPNEKLFF. CDR3 DNA sequence: TGTGCCAGCAGCTATAGGGGTCCTAATGAAAAACTGTTTTTT.

The gene calls are TRBV5-8 and TRBJ2-1, with 11 positions matching TRBD2. The length of the CDR3 is 16 residues. Looked up from germline, CDR1 is SGHTS and CDR2 is YDEGEE. The V gene end was trimmed by 5 bases and the J gene end by 0 bases; junction bases not matched to a gene: 4. This CDR3 is CASRTGTSGSYNEQFF. CDR3 in DNA: TGTGCCAGCAGAACCGGGACTAGCGGCTCCTACAATGAGCAGTTCTTC.

V is TRBV19 and J is TRBJ2-3, with 7 bases matching TRBD1. Germline assignment: CDR1 LNHDA and CDR2 SQIVND (reference sequence). V was pared by 0 bases and J by 0 bases, with 6 bases of the junction left unmatched. This CDR3 is 17 amino acids long. The CDR3 sequence is CASSIEPGGVSTDTQYF. In DNA, the CDR3 is TGTGCCAGTAGTATAGAACCAGGGGGAGTGAGCACAGATACGCAGTATTTT.

The chain links TRBV6-5 to TRBJ2-1; D perhaps matches TRBD2 (5 bases). The CDR3 spans 15 residues. The germline V gene has CDR1 MNHEY and CDR2 SVGAGI. Trimming removed 5 bases from V and 2 bases from J, with 13 bases in between. The DNA for the CDR3 is TGTGCCAGCAGTCTAGACGGGGTACCCTACAATGAGCAGTTCTTC. It is translated as CASSLDGVPYNEQFF.